This T cell receptor beta chain comes out of a study of identical twins. TCRdb called the 5' RACE reads again in MiXCR, with one record for every CDR3 protein. The top ten hold around 3% of the sample, which has fewer than 650,000 distinct CDR3 sequences, nearly 10% seen once. This clonotype was recorded many times. CDR1 is SGHRS, CDR2 YFSETQ, per germline. The CDR3 is 16 amino acids. The V gene end was trimmed by 2 bases and the J gene end by 8 bases; junction bases not matched to a gene: 13. Another study also made use of these data, one on yellow fever vaccine responses in identical twins.

Sequenced sample: PBMCs. This clonotype was sampled from a woman younger than 35 in good health. This chain joins TRBV5-1 and TRBJ2-4; TRBD1 agrees at 7 bases. In DNA form, the CDR3 reads TGCGCCAGCAGCTTCCAAGAGTTGACAGGGCGGGACATTCAGTACTTC. Amino acid sequence: CASSFQELTGRDIQYF.